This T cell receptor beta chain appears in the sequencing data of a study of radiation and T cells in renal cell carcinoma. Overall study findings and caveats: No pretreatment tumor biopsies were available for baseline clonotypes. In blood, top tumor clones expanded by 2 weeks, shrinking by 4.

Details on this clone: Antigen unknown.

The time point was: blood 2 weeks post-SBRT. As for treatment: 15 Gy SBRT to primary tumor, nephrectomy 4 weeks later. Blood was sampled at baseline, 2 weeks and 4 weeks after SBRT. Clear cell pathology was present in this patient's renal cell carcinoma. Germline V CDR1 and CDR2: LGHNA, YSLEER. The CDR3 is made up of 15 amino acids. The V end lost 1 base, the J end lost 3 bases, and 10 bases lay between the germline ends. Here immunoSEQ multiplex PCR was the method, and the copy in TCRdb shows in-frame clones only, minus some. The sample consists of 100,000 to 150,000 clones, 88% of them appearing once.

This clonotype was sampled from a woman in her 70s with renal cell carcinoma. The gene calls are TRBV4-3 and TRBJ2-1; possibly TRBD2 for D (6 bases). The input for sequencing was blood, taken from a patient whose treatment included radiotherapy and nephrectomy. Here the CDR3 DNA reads TGCGCCAGCAGCCAAGGAGGCGGGGACTACAATGAGCAGTTCTTC. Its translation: CASSQGGGDYNEQFF.